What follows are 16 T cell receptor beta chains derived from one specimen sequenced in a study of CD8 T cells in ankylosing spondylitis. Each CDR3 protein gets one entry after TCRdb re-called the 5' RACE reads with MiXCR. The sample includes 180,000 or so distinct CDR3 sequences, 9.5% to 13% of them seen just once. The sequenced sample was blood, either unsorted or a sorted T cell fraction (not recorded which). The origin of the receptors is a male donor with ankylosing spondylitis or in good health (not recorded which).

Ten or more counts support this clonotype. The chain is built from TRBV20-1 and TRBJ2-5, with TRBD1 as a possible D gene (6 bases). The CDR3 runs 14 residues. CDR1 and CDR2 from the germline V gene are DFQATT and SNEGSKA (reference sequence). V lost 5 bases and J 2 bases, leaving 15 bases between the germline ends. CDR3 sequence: CSAPTTGTQETQYF. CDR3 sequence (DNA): TGCAGTGCTCCGACGACAGGAACACAAGAGACCCAGTACTTC.

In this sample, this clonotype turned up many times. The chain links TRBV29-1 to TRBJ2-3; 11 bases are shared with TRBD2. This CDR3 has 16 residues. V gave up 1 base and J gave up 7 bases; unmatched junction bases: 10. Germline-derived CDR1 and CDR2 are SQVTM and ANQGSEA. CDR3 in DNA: TGCAGCGTTGAAGGGGGAACTAGCGGGAGTCCGTATACGCAGTATTTT. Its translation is CSVEGGTSGSPYTQYF.

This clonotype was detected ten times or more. The CDR3 is CATPMPLEEQYF. The CDR3 DNA is TGTGCCACTCCAATGCCGCTAGAGGAGCAGTACTTC. This chain joins TRBV24-1 and TRBJ2-7; no clear D. This CDR3 has 12 residues. V shed 10 bases and J shed 7 bases, with 16 bases lying between them. CDR1 and CDR2 (germline): KGHDR, SFDVKD.

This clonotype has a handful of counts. The CDR3 DNA sequence: TGTGCCAGCAGCCTAGCGGGGGGGTTTAGGTCTTATGAGCAGTTCTTC. Encoded protein: CASSLAGGFRSYEQFF. V gene TRBV3-1 combines with J gene TRBJ2-1, with TRBD2 matching over 11 bases. The V and J ends lost 4 bases and 8 bases, in that order; junction bases with no gene match: 10. The CDR3 spans 16 residues. Per germline, CDR1 LGHDT and CDR2 YNNKEL (reference sequence).

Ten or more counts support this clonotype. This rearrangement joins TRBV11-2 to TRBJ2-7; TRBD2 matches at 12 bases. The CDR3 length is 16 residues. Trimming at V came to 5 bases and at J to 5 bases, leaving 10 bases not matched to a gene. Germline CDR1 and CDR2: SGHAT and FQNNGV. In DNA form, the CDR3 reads TGTGCCAGCAGCCTCTTGACTAGCGGGAGTAGCCACGAGCAGTACTTC. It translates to CASSLLTSGSSHEQYF.

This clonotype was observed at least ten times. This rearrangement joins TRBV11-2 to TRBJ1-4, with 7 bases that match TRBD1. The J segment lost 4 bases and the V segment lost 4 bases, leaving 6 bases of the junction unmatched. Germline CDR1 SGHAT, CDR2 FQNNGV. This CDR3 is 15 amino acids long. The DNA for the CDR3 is TGTGCCAGCAGCTCTGGACAGGCCCTTAATGAAAAACTGTTTTTT. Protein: CASSSGQALNEKLFF.

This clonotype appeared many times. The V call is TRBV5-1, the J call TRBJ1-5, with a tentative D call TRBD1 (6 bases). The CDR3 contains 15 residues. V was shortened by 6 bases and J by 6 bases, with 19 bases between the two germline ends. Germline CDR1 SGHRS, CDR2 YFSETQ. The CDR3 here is CASTTSGGPGQPQHF. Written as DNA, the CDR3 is TGCGCCAGCACTACGTCCGGGGGGCCCGGTCAGCCCCAGCATTTT.

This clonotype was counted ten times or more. CDR3 DNA: TGTGCCAGCAGTTCAATGGATACGCAGTATTTT. The encoded protein is CASSSMDTQYF. The chain employs TRBV12-3 or TRBV12-4 and TRBJ2-3; no definite D call. CDR3 length: 11 residues. V lost 4 bases to trimming and J lost 6 bases, with 5 bases between them.

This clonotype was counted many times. CDR3 amino acids: CSVEAPSRGTDTQYF. The CDR3 DNA reads TGCAGCGTTGAGGCGCCGTCAAGGGGCACAGATACGCAGTATTTT. This chain joins TRBV29-1 and TRBJ2-3; D is unclear. CDR1 is SQVTM, CDR2 ANQGSEA, per germline. This CDR3 contains 15 residues. V lost 3 bases and J lost 1, with 14 bases in between.

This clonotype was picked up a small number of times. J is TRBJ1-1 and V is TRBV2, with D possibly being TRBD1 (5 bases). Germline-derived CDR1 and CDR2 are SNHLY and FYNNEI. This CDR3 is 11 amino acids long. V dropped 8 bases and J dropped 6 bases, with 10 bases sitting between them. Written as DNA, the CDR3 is TGTGCCAGCGGAGGGGACGCTGAAGCTTTCTTT. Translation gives CASGGDAEAFF.

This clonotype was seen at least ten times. CDR3 nucleotide sequence: TGTGCCAGCAGCTTAGGAATGGGGGAGCATGAGCAGTTCTTC. Amino acid sequence: CASSLGMGEHEQFF. The V gene is TRBV7-9, the J gene TRBJ2-1; D is tentatively TRBD1 or TRBD2 (5 bases each). Germline CDR1 reads SEHNR; CDR2 reads FQNEAQ (reference sequence). The V gene lost 1 base and the J gene lost 8 bases, with 12 bases spanning the gap. The CDR3 extends over 14 amino acids.

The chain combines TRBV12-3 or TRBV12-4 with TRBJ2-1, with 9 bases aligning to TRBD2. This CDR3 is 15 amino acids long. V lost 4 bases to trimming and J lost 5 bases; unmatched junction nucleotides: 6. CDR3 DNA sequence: TGTGCCAGCAGTTCCTCTAGCGGGAATCACAATGAGCAGTTCTTC. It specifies CASSSSSGNHNEQFF.

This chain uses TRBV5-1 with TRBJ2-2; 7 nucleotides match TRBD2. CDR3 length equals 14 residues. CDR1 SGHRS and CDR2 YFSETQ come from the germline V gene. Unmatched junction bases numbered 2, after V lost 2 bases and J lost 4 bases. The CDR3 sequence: CASSFSGPTGELFF. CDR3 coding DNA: TGCGCCAGCAGCTTTAGCGGGCCCACCGGGGAGCTGTTTTTT.

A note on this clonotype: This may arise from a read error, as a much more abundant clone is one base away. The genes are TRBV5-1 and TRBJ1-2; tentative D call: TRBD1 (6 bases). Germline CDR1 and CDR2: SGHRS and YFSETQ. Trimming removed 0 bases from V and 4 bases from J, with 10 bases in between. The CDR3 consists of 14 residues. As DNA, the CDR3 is TGCGCCAGCAGCTTGGAGGGGGTCGTCTATGGCTACACCTTC. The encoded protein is CASSLEGVVYGYTF.

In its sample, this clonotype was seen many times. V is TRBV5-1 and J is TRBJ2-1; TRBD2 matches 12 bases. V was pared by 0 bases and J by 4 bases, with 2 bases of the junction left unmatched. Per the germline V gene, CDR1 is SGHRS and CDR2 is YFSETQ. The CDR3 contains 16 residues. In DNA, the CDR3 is TGCGCCAGCAGCTTGGATGGACTAGCGGGATACAATGAGCAGTTCTTC. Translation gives CASSLDGLAGYNEQFF.

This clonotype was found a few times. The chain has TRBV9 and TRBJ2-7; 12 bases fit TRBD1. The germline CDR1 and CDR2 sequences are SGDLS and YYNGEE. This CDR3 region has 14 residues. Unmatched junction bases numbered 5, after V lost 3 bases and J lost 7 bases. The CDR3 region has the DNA TGTGCCAGCAGCGAGGGGGACAGGGGGCGTGAGCAGTACTTC. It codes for CASSEGDRGREQYF.